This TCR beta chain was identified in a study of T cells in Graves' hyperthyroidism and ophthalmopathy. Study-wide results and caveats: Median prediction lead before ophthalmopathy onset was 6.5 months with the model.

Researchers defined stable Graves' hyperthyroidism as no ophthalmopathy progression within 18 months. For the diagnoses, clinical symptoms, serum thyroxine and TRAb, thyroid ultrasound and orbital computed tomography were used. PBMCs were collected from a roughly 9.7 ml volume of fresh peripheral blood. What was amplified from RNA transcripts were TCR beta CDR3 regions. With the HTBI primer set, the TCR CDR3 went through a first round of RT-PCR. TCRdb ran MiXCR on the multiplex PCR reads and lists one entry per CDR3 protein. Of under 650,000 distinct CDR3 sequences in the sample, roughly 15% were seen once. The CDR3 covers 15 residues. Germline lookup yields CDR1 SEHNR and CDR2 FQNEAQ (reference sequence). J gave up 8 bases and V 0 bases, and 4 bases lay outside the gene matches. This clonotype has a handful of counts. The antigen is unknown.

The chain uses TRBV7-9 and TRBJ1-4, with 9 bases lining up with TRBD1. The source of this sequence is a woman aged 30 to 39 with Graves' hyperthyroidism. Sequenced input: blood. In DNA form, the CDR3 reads TGTGCCAGCAGCTTAGCCGGGACAGGGCTCGAAAAACTGTTTTTT. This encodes CASSLAGTGLEKLFF.